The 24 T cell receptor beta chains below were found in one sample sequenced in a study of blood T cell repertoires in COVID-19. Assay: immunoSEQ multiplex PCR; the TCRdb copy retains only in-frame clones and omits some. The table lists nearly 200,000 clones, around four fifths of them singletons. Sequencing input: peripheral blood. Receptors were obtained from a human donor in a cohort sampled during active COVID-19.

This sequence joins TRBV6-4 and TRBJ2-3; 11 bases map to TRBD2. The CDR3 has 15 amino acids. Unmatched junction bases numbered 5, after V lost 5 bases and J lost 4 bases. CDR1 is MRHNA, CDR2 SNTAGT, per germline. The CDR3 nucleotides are TGTGCCAGCAGTAGTAGCGGGGGGGCTCCAGATACGCAGTATTTT. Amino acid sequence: CASSSSGGAPDTQYF.

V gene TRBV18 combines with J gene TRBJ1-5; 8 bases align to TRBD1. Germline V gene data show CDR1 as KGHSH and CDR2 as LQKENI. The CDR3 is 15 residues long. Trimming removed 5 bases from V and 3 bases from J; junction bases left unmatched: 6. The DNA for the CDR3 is TGTGCCAGCTCAGCCGACAGGGGAATCAATCAGCCCCAGCATTTT. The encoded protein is CASSADRGINQPQHF.

CDR3 coding DNA: TGTGCCAGCAGCCCCGGGACAGAGAACACTGAAGCTTTCTTT. Translated, it gives CASSPGTENTEAFF. The rearrangement joins TRBV6-6 to TRBJ1-1; 7 nucleotides match TRBD1. From germline, CDR1 is MNHNY and CDR2 SVGAGI (reference sequence). Trimming took 6 bases from V and 1 from J; bases not matched to a gene: 5. This CDR3 spans 14 amino acids.

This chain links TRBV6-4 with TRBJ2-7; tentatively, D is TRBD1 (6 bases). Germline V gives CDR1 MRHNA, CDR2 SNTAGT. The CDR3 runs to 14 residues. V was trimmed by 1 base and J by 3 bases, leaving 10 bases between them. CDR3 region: CASSDFRGVYEQYV. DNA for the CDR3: TGTGCCAGCAGTGACTTCAGGGGAGTCTACGAGCAGTACGTC.

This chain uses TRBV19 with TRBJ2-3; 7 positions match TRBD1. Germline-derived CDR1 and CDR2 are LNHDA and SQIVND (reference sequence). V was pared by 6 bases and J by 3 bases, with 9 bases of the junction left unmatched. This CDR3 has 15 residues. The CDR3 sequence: CASRAPGQITDTQYF. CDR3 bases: TGTGCCAGTAGAGCCCCGGGACAGATAACAGATACGCAGTATTTT. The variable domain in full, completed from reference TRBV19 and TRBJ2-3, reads DGGITQSPKYLFRKEGQNVTLSCEQNLNHDAMYWYRQDPGQGLRLIYYSQIVNDFQKGDIAEGYSVSREKKESFPLTVTSAQKNPTAFYLCASRAPGQITDTQYFGPGTRLTVL.

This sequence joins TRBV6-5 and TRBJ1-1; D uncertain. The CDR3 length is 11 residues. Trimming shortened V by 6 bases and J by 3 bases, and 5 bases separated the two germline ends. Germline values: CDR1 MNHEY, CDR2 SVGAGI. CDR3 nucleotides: TGTGCCAGCAGACAACACACTGAAGCTTTCTTT. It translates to CASRQHTEAFF.

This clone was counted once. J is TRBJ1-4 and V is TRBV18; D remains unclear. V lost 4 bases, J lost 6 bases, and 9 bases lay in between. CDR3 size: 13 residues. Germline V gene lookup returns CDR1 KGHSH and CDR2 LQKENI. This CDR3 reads CASSLRGDEKLFF. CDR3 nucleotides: TGTGCCAGCTCACTGCGCGGGGATGAAAAACTGTTTTTT.

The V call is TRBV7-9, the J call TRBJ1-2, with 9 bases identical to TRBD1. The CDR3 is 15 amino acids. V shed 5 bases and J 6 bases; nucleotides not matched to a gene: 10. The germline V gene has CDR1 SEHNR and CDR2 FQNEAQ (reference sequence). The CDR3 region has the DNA TGTGCCAGCAGCCCGACAGGGGGATGGGAAAATGGCTACACCTTC. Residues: CASSPTGGWENGYTF.

CDR3: CASSEGAGGFEQYV. CDR3 DNA sequence: TGTGCCAGCAGTGAAGGAGCGGGGGGATTCGAGCAGTACGTC. This sequence joins TRBV6-1 and TRBJ2-7, with TRBD2 matching 9 bases. Germline trimming cut 1 base from V and 6 bases from J; bases unmatched to any gene: 4. In germline, CDR1 is MNHNS, CDR2 SASEGT. CDR3 length: 14 residues.

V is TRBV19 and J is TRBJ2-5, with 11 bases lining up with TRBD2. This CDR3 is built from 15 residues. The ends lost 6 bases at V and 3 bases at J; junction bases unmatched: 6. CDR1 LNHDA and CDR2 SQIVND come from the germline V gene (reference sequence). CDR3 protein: CASRLKGLAEETQYF. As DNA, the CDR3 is TGTGCCAGTAGACTAAAGGGACTAGCGGAAGAGACCCAGTACTTC.

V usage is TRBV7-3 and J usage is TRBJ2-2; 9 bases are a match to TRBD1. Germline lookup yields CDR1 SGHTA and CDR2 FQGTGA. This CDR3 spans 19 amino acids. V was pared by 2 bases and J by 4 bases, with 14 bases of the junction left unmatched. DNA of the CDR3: TGTGCCAGCAGCTTACAAGTCGGGGGGACAGGGTCCCTCACCGGGGAGCTGTTTTTT. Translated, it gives CASSLQVGGTGSLTGELFF.

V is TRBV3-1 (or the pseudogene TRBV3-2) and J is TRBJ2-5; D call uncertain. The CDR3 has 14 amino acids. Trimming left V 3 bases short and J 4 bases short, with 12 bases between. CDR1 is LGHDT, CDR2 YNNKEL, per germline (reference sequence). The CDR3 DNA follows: TGTGCCAGCAGCCAGGAGCCCGTTCGAGAGACCCAGTACTTC. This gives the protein CASSQEPVRETQYF.

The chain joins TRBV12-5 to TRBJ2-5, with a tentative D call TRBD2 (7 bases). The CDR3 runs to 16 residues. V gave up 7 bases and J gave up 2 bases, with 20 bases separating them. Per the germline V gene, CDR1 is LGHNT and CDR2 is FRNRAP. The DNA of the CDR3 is TGTGCTAGTGCCAAAAGGGGGGGGAGAAATCAAGAGACCCAGTACTTC. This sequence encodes CASAKRGGRNQETQYF.

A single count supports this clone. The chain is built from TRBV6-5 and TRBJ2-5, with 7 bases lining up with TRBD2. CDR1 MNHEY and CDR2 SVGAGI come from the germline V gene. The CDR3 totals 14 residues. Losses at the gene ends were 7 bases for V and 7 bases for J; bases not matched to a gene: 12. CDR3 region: CASIIERDAGTQYF. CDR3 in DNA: TGTGCCAGCATAATCGAGCGGGATGCCGGGACCCAGTACTTC.

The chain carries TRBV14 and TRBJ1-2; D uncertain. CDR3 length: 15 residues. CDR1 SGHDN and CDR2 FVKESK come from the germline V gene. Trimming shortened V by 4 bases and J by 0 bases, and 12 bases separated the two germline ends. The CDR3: CASSLSEGANYGYTF. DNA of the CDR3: TGTGCCAGCAGCCTATCAGAAGGAGCTAACTATGGCTACACCTTC.

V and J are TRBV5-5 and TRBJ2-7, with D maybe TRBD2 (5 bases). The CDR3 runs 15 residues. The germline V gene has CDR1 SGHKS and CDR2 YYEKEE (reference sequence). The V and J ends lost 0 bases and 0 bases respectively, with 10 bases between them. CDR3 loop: CASSLVARSSYEQYF. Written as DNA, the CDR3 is TGTGCCAGCAGCTTGGTAGCGAGGAGCTCCTACGAGCAGTACTTC.

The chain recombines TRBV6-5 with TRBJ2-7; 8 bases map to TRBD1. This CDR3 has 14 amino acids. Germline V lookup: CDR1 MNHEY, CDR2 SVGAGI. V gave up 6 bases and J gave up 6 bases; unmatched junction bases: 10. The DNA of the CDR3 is TGTGCCAGCAGCCCGGGACAGGAGTTCTCCGAGCAGTACTTC. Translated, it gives CASSPGQEFSEQYF.

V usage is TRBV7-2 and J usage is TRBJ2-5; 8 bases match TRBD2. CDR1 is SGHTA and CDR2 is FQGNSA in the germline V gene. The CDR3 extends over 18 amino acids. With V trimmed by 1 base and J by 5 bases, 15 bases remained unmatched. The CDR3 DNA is TGTGCCAGCAGCTTAGGGGGAATCGGGAGGGGGTTCAGGGAGACCCAGTACTTC. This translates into CASSLGGIGRGFRETQYF.

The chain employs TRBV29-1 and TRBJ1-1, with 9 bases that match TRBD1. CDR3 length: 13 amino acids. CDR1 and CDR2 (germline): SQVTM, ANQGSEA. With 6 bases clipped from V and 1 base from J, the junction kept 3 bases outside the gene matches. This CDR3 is CSVKGQGNTEAFF. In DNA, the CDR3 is TGCAGCGTGAAGGGACAGGGGAACACTGAAGCTTTCTTT. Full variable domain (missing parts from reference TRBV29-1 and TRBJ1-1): SAVISQKPSRDICQRGTSLTIQCQVDSQVTMMFWYRQQPGQSLTLIATANQGSEATYESGFVIDKFPISRPNLTFSTLTVSNMSPEDSSIYLCSVKGQGNTEAFFGQGTRLTVV.

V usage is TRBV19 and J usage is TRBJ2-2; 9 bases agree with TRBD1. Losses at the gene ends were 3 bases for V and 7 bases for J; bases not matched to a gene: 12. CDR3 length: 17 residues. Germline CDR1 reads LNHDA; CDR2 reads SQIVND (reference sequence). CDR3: CASSIPPRQGGGGELFF. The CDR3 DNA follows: TGTGCCAGTAGTATCCCCCCCCGACAGGGGGGTGGCGGGGAGCTGTTTTTT.

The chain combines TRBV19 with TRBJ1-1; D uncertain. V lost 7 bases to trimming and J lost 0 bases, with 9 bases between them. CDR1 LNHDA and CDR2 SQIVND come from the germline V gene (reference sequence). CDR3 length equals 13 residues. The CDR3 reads CASKAAMNTEAFF. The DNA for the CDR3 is TGTGCCAGTAAGGCGGCGATGAACACTGAAGCTTTCTTT. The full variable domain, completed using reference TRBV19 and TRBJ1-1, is DGGITQSPKYLFRKEGQNVTLSCEQNLNHDAMYWYRQDPGQGLRLIYYSQIVNDFQKGDIAEGYSVSREKKESFPLTVTSAQKNPTAFYLCASKAAMNTEAFFGQGTRLTVV.

The CDR3 region has the DNA TGTGCCAGCCGTTTGAACGAGGATAGCAATCAGCCCCAGCATTTT. It is translated as CASRLNEDSNQPQHF. The chain is built from TRBV6-5 and TRBJ1-5; D gene uncertain. Trimming took 8 bases from V and 0 from J, leaving 14 bases between them. The CDR3 is 15 amino acids. Per the germline V gene, CDR1 is MNHEY and CDR2 is SVGAGI.

The CDR3, as DNA: TGTGCCAGCAGCTTAGCGGGGGGTCATCAGAATGAGCAGTTCTTC. Its protein product is CASSLAGGHQNEQFF. V and J are TRBV7-8 and TRBJ2-1; the D gene is possibly TRBD2 (6 bases). The CDR3 loop spans 15 amino acids. The ends were cut back, 0 bases at V and 7 bases at J, with 13 bases in the middle. Germline V lookup: CDR1 SGHVS, CDR2 FQNEAQ.

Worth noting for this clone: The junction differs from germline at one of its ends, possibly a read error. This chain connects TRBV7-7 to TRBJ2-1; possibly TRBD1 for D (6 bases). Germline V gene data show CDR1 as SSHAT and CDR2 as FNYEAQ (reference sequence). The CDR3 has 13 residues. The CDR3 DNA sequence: TGTGCTAGCAGCTTAGCGACAGGCAATGAGCAGTTCTTC. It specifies CASSLATGNEQFF.